This T cell receptor (beta chain) was observed in a study of cytomegalovirus exposure and HLA in healthy donors. This clone was seen once. Its antigen is unidentified. The V gene's germline CDR1 is LNHDA and CDR2 SQIVND (reference sequence). V dropped 5 bases and J dropped 3; count of bases not matched to a gene: 7. CDR3 size: 17 residues. Study-level findings and limits: Cytomegalovirus-associated TCR beta chains were listed, numbering under 200.

The PCR ran on 60 Vbeta and 13 Jbeta primers. Assay used: immunoSEQ multiplex PCR; TCRdb lists only in-frame clones, some missing. The top ten hold 1.3% to 1.5% of the sample, which has 100,000 to 150,000 clones, 78% seen once. Sequencing was performed on PBMCs. This TCR was recovered from a female donor in good health and CMV-seronegative. V gene TRBV19 combines with J gene TRBJ2-6; 10 bases map to TRBD1. CDR3 nucleotides: TGTGCCAGTAGTCCCCTGACAGGGGGCTTTGGGGCCAACGTCCTGACTTTC. Its translation: CASSPLTGGFGANVLTF.